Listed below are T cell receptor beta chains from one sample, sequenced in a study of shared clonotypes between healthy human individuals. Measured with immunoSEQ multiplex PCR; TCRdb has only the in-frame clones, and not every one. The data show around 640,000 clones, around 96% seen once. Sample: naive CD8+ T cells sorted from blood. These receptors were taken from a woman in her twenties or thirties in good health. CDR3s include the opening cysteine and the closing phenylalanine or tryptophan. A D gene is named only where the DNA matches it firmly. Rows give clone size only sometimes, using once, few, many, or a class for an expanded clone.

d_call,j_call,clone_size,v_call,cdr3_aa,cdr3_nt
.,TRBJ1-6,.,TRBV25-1,CASSEYVGGGSPLHF,TGTGCCAGCAGTGAATATGTAGGGGGTGGCTCACCCCTCCACTTT
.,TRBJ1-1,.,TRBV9,CASSVVMGNTEAFF,TGTGCCAGCAGCGTAGTCATGGGGAACACTGAAGCTTTCTTT
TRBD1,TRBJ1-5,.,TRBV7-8,CASSIWGTEPQHF,TGTGCCAGCAGCATATGGGGGACAGAGCCCCAGCATTTT
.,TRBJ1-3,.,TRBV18,CASSPPSGNTIYF,TGTGCCAGCTCACCACCATCCGGGAACACCATATATTTT
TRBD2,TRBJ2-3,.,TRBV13,CASSPDGTSGSTDTQYF,TGTGCCAGCAGCCCAGACGGGACTAGCGGGAGTACAGATACGCAGTATTTT
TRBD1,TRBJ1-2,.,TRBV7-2,CASSSGQGVYGYTF,TGTGCCAGCAGCTCGGGACAGGGTGTCTATGGCTACACCTTC
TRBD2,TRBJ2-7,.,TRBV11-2,CASSSGLAGSRDEQYF,TGTGCCAGCAGCTCAGGACTAGCGGGAAGTCGGGACGAGCAGTACTTC
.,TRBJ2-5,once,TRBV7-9,CASSGQETQYF,TGTGCCAGCAGCGGACAAGAGACCCAGTACTTC
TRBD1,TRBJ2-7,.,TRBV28,CASRPTGKNYEQYF,TGTGCCAGCAGACCGACAGGGAAAAACTACGAGCAGTACTTC
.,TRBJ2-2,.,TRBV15,CATSRFSTGELFF,TGTGCCACCAGCAGATTTTCCACCGGGGAGCTGTTTTTT
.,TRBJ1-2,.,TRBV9,CASSALTGHRGYTF,TGTGCCAGCAGCGCCCTAACAGGGCATAGGGGCTACACCTTC
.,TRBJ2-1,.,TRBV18,CASSELQGLMEQFF,TGTGCCAGCTCCGAACTCCAGGGGTTGATGGAGCAGTTCTTC
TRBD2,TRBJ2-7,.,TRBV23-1,CASSQSLRKGTATSGIIYEQYF,TGCGCCAGCAGTCAATCCCTCCGTAAGGGAACGGCCACTAGCGGGATTATCTACGAGCAGTACTTC
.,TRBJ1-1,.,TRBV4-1,CASSQVGTEAFF,TGCGCCAGCAGCCAGGTAGGGACTGAAGCTTTCTTT
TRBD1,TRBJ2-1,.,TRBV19,CASRGDRDLYNEQFF,TGTGCCAGTAGAGGAGACAGGGACCTTTACAATGAGCAGTTCTTC
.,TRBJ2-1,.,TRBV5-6,CASSPGDGVEQFF,TGTGCCAGCAGCCCTGGTGACGGGGTGGAGCAGTTCTTC
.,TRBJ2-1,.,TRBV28,CASSLGPEVIEQFF,TGTGCCAGCAGTTTAGGGCCGGAGGTTATTGAGCAGTTCTTC
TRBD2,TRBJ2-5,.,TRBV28,CASSLGHWKAGLAGKTQYF,TGTGCCAGCAGTTTAGGTCATTGGAAAGCGGGGTTAGCGGGAAAGACCCAGTACTTC
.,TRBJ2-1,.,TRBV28,CASNRGAHEQFF,TGTGCCAGCAACCGAGGGGCACATGAGCAGTTCTTC
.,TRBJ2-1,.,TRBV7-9,CASSRLEGGSYNEQFF,TGTGCCAGCAGCCGATTGGAGGGAGGTTCCTACAATGAGCAGTTCTTC
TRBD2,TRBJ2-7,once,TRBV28,CASSLRPTSGYYEQYF,TGTGCCAGCAGTTTACGACCGACTAGCGGGTACTACGAGCAGTACTTC
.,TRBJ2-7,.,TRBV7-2,CASSLTVFSSYEQYF,TGTGCCAGCAGCTTAACAGTCTTCAGCTCCTACGAGCAGTACTTC
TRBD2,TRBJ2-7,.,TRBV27,CASGLAGAYEQYF,TGTGCCAGCGGACTAGCGGGAGCTTACGAGCAGTACTTC